The 10 T cell receptor beta chains listed next were all sequenced from one sample in a study of cytomegalovirus exposure and HLA in healthy donors. PCR was performed using 60 Vbeta and 13 Jbeta primers. Produced via immunoSEQ multiplex PCR; TCRdb's table is partial and in-frame only. The table records about 170,000 clones, about 80% of them present only once. The sequenced sample was PBMCs. These receptors were obtained from a woman between 50 and 59 years old in good health and CMV-seropositive.

This clone was seen a few times. The V and J genes are TRBV2 and TRBJ2-3; D is unresolved. Germline V gene data show CDR1 as SNHLY and CDR2 as FYNNEI. The V gene lost 0 bases and the J gene lost 10 bases, with 17 bases spanning the gap. There are 15 residues in the CDR3. As DNA, the CDR3 is TGTGCCAGCAGTGAAGCGCTTCGGCTACCGGGTGCGCAGTATTTT. Translated, it gives CASSEALRLPGAQYF. The entire variable domain, with the rest obtained from reference TRBV2 and TRBJ2-3, is as follows: EPEVTQTPSHQVTQMGQEVILRCVPISNHLYFYWYRQILGQKVEFLVSFYNNEISEKSEIFDDQFSVERPDGSNFTLKIRSTKLEDSAMYFCASSEALRLPGAQYFGPGTRLTVL.

J is TRBJ1-1 and V is TRBV7-2; D ambiguous. The germline gives CDR1 SGHTA, CDR2 FQGNSA. V was clipped by 1 base and J by 0 bases, with 9 bases between them. The CDR3 is made up of 15 amino acids. As DNA, the CDR3 is TGTGCCAGCAGCTTAGGTCCGGGAATGAACACTGAAGCTTTCTTT. It yields the protein CASSLGPGMNTEAFF.

The V and J genes are TRBV23-1 and TRBJ1-2, with D perhaps TRBD1 (5 bases). TRBV23-1 is an ORF for which the function is uncertain. Trimming cost V 0 bases and J 6 bases, with 26 bases left between them. The CDR3 is made up of 19 amino acids. The CDR3 DNA reads TGCGCCAGCAGTCAATCTTCTGTAGCGGGGCGGGGGGTTGGGCATGGCTACACCTTC. Protein: CASSQSSVAGRGVGHGYTF.

This chain uses TRBV5-1 with TRBJ1-2, with 7 bases that match TRBD1. This CDR3 has 12 residues. V lost 5 bases to trimming and J lost 5 bases; unmatched junction nucleotides: 3. The germline gives CDR1 SGHRS, CDR2 YFSETQ. The CDR3: CASRRQGYGYTF. As DNA, the CDR3 is TGCGCCAGCAGGCGACAGGGTTATGGCTACACCTTC.

This clone turned up a few times. DNA for the CDR3: TGTGCCTGGAGTATACTTGTCGGGGAGCTGTTTTTT. It specifies CAWSILVGELFF. The V gene is TRBV30, the J gene TRBJ2-2; D call uncertain. V was clipped by 2 bases and J by 7 bases, with 8 bases between them. The CDR3 runs to 12 residues. Germline V gene data show CDR1 as GTSNPN and CDR2 as SVGIG (reference sequence).

CDR3 sequence reads: CASSQGQGLAEAFF. DNA of the CDR3: TGTGCCAGCAGCCAAGGACAGGGGCTGGCTGAAGCTTTCTTT. This rearrangement joins TRBV16 to TRBJ1-1, with TRBD1 identical over 9 bases. The CDR3 runs 14 residues. Germline V gene data show CDR1 as KGHSY and CDR2 as FQNENV. V trimming: 2 bases; J trimming: 6 bases; junction bases outside the gene matches: 4.

The V gene is TRBV2, the J gene TRBJ1-5; TRBD1 matches at 11 bases. V gave up 8 bases and J gave up 1 base; unmatched junction bases: 4. The CDR3 covers 15 residues. The germline V gene has CDR1 SNHLY and CDR2 FYNNEI. The CDR3 nucleotides are TGTGCCAGCGGGGACAGGGGGTTAAGCAATCAGCCCCAGCATTTT. The encoded protein is CASGDRGLSNQPQHF. Full variable domain (outside the CDR3, taken from reference TRBV2 and TRBJ1-5): EPEVTQTPSHQVTQMGQEVILRCVPISNHLYFYWYRQILGQKVEFLVSFYNNEISEKSEIFDDQFSVERPDGSNFTLKIRSTKLEDSAMYFCASGDRGLSNQPQHFGDGTRLSIL.

The chain links TRBV10-1 to TRBJ1-6; D is undetermined. The CDR3 is 13 amino acids. CDR1 and CDR2 (germline): WNHNN, SYGVQD (reference sequence). V lost 0 bases and J lost 6, with 3 bases in between. CDR3 amino acids: CASSESRNSPLHF. The CDR3 DNA sequence: TGCGCCAGCAGTGAGTCTCGTAATTCACCCCTCCACTTT.

The chain is built from TRBV6-1 and TRBJ2-7; D uncertain. From germline, CDR1 is MNHNS and CDR2 SASEGT. Between the trimmed V and J ends, which lost 1 base and 0 bases, there was a span of 10 bases. The CDR3 sequence is 15 residues long. The CDR3 reads CASSEGPGGSYEQYF. CDR3 coding DNA: TGTGCCAGCAGTGAAGGGCCGGGTGGCTCCTACGAGCAGTACTTC.

The chain couples TRBV18 to TRBJ1-2; TRBD1 agrees at 8 bases. V lost 2 bases and J lost 4; bases outside the gene matches: 9. Looked up from germline, CDR1 is KGHSH and CDR2 is LQKENI. This CDR3 has 16 amino acids. The CDR3 sequence: CASSPVGQDRAYGYTF. CDR3 nucleotides: TGTGCCAGCTCACCAGTCGGCCAGGACAGGGCCTATGGCTACACCTTC.